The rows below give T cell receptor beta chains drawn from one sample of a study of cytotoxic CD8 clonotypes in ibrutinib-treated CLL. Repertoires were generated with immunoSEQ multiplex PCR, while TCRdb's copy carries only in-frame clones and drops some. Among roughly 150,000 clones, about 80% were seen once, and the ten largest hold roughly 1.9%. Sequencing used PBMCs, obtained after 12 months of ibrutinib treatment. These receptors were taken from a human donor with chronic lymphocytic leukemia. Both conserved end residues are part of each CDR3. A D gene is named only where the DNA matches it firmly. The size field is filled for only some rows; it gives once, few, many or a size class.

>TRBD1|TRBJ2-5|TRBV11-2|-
CASSSGQGRETQYF
TGTGCCAGCAGCTCAGGACAGGGGCGAGAGACCCAGTACTTC
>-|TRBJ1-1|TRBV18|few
CASSPEVRDPEAFF
TGTGCCAGCTCACCAGAAGTCAGGGACCCAGAAGCTTTCTTT
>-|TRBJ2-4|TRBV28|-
CASSFGSLSNIQYF
TGTGCCAGCAGTTTTGGCAGTTTATCAAACATTCAGTACTTC
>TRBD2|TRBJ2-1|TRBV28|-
CASIRFGGTSGRPRSYNEQFF
TGTGCCAGCATTAGGTTTGGAGGTACTAGCGGGAGGCCCCGCTCCTACAATGAGCAGTTCTTC
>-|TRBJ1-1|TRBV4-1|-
CASSRQGLNTEAFF
TGCGCCAGCAGCCGTCAGGGACTGAACACTGAAGCTTTCTTT
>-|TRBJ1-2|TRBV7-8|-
CASSPGGTKAEGYTF
TGTGCCAGCAGCCCTGGGGGGACGAAAGCGGAAGGCTACACCTTC
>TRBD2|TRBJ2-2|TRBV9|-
CASSVTGDGGRATGELFF
TGTGCCAGCAGCGTAACTGGAGATGGCGGGAGGGCCACCGGGGAGCTGTTTTTT
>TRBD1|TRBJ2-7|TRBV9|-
CASSVAPRDRGREQYF
TGTGCCAGCAGCGTAGCCCCACGGGACAGGGGGCGCGAGCAGTACTTC
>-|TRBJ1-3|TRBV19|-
CASSIYGYSGNTIYF
TGTGCCAGTAGTATATACGGATACTCTGGAAACACCATATATTTT
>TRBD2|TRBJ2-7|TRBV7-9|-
CASSLVSGRVYEQYF
TGTGCCAGCAGCTTAGTTAGCGGGAGGGTCTACGAGCAGTACTTC
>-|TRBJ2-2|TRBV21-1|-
CASIGRTSGTGELFF
TGTGCCAGCATCGGCCGGACTAGCGGGACCGGGGAGCTGTTTTTT
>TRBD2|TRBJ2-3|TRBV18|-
CASSPLAGGSTDTQYF
TGTGCCAGCTCACCCCTAGCGGGAGGTAGCACAGATACGCAGTATTTT
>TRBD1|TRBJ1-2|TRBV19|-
CASSTRTGATFYGYTF
TGTGCCAGTAGTACCAGGACAGGGGCGACCTTCTATGGCTACACCTTC
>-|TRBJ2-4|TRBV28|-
CATRWENIQYF
TGTGCCACCCGCTGGGAAAACATTCAGTACTTC
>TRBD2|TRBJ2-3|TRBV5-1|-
CASSSTTSPVQYF
TGCGCCAGCAGCTCAACGACTAGCCCCGTGCAGTATTTT
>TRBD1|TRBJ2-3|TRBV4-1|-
CASSLTRTGATDTQYF
TGCGCCAGCAGCCTCACCCGGACAGGGGCTACAGATACGCAGTATTTT
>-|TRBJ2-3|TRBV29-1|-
CSVTNSGSDTQYF
TGCAGCGTGACAAATTCAGGGTCAGATACGCAGTATTTT
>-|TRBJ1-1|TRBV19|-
CASSITLQNTEAFF
TGTGCCAGTAGTATAACCCTCCAAAACACTGAAGCTTTCTTT
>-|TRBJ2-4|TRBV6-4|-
CASSDPRVGPHFEIDIQYF
TGTGCCAGCAGTGACCCGAGGGTGGGACCCCACTTCGAAATTGACATTCAGTACTTC
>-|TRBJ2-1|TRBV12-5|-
CASGLIPPGDRRLGEQFF
TGTGCTAGTGGTTTGATCCCACCCGGGGACCGCCGACTTGGCGAGCAGTTCTTC
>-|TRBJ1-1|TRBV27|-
CASSPLGWANTEAFF
TGTGCCAGCAGCCCCCTGGGGTGGGCGAACACTGAAGCTTTCTTT
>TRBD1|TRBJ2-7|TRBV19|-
CASSIGTSGTGPSEQYF
TGTGCCAGTAGTATAGGGACTTCCGGGACAGGACCATCCGAGCAGTACTTC
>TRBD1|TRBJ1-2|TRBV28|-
CASSNRQGSGYTF
TGTGCCAGCAGCAACCGACAGGGTAGTGGCTACACCTTC
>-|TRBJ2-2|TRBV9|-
CASSTETNTGELFF
TGTGCCAGCAGCACAGAGACTAACACCGGGGAGCTGTTTTTT
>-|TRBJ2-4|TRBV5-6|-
CASSLNHQGMFAKNIQYF
TGTGCCAGCAGCTTGAACCATCAGGGGATGTTTGCCAAAAACATTCAGTACTTC
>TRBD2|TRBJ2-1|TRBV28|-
CASSPPGGTYNEQFF
TGTGCCAGCAGTCCCCCCGGGGGGACTTACAATGAGCAGTTCTTC
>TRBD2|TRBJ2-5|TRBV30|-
CAWNVRLAGTQYF
TGTGCCTGGAATGTTAGGCTAGCGGGGACCCAGTACTTC
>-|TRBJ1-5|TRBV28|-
CASSRIRVGPSNQPQHF
TGTGCCAGCAGTAGGATAAGGGTAGGGCCGAGCAATCAGCCCCAGCATTTT
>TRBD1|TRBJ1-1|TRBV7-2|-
CASSPRQGSTEAFF
TGTGCCAGCAGCCCCCGACAGGGGTCCACTGAAGCTTTCTTT
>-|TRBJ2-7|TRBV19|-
CASSMEASYEQYF
TGTGCCAGTAGTATGGAGGCAAGCTACGAGCAGTACTTC
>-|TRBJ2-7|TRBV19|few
CASSMAELSYEQYF
TGTGCCAGTAGTATGGCGGAGTTGAGCTACGAGCAGTACTTC
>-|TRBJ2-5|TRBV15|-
CATSPGLTPQETQYF
TGTGCCACCAGCCCAGGACTCACGCCTCAAGAGACCCAGTACTTC
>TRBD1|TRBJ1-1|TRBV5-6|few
CASSFGDRGGTEAFF
TGTGCCAGCAGCTTTGGGGACAGGGGGGGCACTGAAGCTTTCTTT
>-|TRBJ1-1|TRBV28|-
CASSSTFTGSTEAFF
TGTGCCAGCAGTTCCACGTTCACAGGGAGCACTGAAGCTTTCTTT
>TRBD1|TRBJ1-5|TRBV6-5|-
CASSARQGNQPQHF
TGTGCCAGCAGTGCCCGACAGGGGAATCAGCCCCAGCATTTT